This T cell receptor (beta chain) comes out of a study of blood T cell repertoires in COVID-19. About the study: Spain, Italy and the United States supplied samples that represented acute and convalescent COVID-19. PBMCs, B-cell-depleted T cells, or T cells were the source of the cDNA or gDNA that made up the material.

The CDR3 sequence is 15 residues long. Germline V CDR1 and CDR2: SEHNR, FQNEAQ (reference sequence). The trim removed 6 bases at V and 0 bases at J, leaving 3 bases unmatched. In the original analysis: Amplification with reference gene primers provided the estimates of nucleated cell counts. Profiling relied on immunoSEQ multiplex PCR, and the TCRdb table lists in-frame clones only, not all of them. That table supplies the V and J calls and clone size; D and trimming were determined from the DNA. The sample contains more than 55,000 clones, 79% of which appear only once. The sequenced material came from peripheral blood. This TCR derives from a human donor in a cohort sampled during active COVID-19. The V call is TRBV7-9, the J call TRBJ2-1, with 9 nucleotides matching TRBD2. The DNA for the CDR3 is TGTGCCAGCAGTTTTAGCGGGAGCTCCTACAATGAGCAGTTCTTC. It codes for CASSFSGSSYNEQFF.